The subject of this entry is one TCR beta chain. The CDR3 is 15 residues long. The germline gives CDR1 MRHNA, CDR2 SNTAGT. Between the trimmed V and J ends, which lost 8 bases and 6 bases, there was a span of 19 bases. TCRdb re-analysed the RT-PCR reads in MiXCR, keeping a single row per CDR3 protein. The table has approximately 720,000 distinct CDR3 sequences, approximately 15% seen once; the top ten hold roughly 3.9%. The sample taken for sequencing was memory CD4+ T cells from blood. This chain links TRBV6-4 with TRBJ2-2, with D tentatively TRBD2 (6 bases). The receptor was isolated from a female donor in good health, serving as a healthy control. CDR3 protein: CASPISGTFPGELFF. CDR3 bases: TGTGCCAGCCCCATTAGCGGAACCTTCCCCGGGGAGCTGTTTTTT.